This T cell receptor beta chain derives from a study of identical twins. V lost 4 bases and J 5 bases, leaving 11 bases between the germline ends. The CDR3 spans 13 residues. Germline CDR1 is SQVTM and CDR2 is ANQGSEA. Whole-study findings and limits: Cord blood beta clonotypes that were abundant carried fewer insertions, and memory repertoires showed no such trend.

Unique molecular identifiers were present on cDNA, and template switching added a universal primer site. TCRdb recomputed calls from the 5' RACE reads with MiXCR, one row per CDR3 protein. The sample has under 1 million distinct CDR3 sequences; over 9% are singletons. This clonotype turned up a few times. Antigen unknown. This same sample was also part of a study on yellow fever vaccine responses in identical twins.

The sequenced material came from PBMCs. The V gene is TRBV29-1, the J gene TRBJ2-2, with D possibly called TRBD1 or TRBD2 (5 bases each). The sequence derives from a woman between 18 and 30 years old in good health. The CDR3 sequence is CSVGGVGTGELFF. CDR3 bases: TGCAGCGTTGGAGGGGTCGGTACCGGGGAGCTGTTTTTT.